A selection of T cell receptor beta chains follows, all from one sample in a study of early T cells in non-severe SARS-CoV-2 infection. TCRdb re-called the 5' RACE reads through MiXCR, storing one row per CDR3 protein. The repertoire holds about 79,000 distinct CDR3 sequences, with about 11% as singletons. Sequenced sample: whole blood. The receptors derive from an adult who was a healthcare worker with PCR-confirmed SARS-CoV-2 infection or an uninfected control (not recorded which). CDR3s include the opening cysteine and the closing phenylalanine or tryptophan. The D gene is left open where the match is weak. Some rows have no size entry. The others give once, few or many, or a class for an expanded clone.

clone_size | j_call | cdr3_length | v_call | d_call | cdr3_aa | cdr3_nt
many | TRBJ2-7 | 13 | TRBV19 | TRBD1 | CASPDRATYEQYF | TGTGCCAGTCCTGACAGGGCCACCTACGAGCAGTACTTC
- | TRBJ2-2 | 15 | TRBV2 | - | CASSEAPGKTGELFF | TGTGCCAGCAGTGAAGCCCCGGGAAAAACCGGGGAGCTGTTTTTT
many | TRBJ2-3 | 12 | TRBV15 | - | CATSTGTDTQYF | TGTGCCACCAGCACTGGCACAGATACGCAGTATTTT
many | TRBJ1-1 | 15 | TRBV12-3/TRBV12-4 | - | CASSLTQTGNTEAFF | TGTGCCAGCAGCCTTACCCAGACGGGTAACACTGAAGCTTTCTTT
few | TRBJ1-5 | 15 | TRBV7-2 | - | CASSLWTDSNQPQHF | TGTGCCAGCAGCTTATGGACGGATAGCAATCAGCCCCAGCATTTT
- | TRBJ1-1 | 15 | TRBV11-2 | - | CASSFVASGNTEAFF | TGTGCCAGCAGCTTTGTCGCCTCGGGAAACACTGAAGCTTTCTTT
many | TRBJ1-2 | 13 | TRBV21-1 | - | CAAVGPSNYGYTF | TGTGCCGCCGTTGGCCCATCTAACTATGGCTACACCTTC
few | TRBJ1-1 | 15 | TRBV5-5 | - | CASSLYQGMNTEAFF | TGTGCCAGCAGCTTGTATCAGGGGATGAACACTGAAGCTTTCTTT
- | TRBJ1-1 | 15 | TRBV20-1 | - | CSARGGFNMNTEAFF | TGCAGTGCTAGAGGTGGATTTAACATGAACACTGAAGCTTTCTTT
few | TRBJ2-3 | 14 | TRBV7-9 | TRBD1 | CASSPWDRPDTQYF | TGTGCCAGCAGCCCCTGGGACAGACCAGATACGCAGTATTTT
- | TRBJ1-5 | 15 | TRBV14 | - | CASSQDERRNQPQHF | TGTGCCAGCAGCCAAGATGAAAGGCGAAATCAGCCCCAGCATTTT
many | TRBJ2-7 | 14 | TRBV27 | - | CASSPGLTSYEQYF | TGTGCCAGCAGCCCGGGACTGACATCCTACGAGCAGTACTTC
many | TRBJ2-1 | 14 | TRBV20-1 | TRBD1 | CSASFQGAGNEQFF | TGCAGTGCTAGTTTCCAGGGGGCGGGCAATGAGCAGTTCTTC
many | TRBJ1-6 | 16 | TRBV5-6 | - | CASSLEGSSYNSPLHF | TGTGCCAGCAGCTTGGAGGGGAGCTCCTATAATTCACCCCTCCACTTT
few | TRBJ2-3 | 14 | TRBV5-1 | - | CASSLDESTDTQYF | TGCGCCAGCAGCTTGGACGAAAGCACAGATACGCAGTATTTT
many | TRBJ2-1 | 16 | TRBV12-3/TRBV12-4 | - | CASSSARQGSYNEQFF | TGTGCCAGCAGTTCTGCAAGGCAGGGGAGTTACAATGAGCAGTTCTTC
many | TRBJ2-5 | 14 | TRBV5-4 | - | CASSFGGLPETQYF | TGTGCCAGCAGCTTTGGGGGTTTGCCAGAGACCCAGTACTTC
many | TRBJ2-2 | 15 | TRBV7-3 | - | CASSLFGGRTGELFF | TGTGCCAGCAGCTTATTTGGGGGCCGGACCGGGGAGCTGTTTTTT
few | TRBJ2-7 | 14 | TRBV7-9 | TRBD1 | CASSSDRGHIEQYF | TGTGCCAGCAGCAGTGACAGGGGGCATATCGAGCAGTACTTC
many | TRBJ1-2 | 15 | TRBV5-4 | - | CASRVRRGSTYGYTF | TGTGCCAGCCGAGTCCGGCGGGGATCGACCTATGGCTACACCTTC
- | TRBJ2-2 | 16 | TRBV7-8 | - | CASSFLTRRNTGELFF | TGTGCCAGCAGCTTTTTAACACGGAGAAACACCGGGGAGCTGTTTTTT
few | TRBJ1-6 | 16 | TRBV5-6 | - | CASSGYRSSYNSPLHF | TGTGCCAGCAGCGGTTACAGGAGCTCCTATAATTCACCCCTCCACTTT
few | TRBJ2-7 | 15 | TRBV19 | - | CASSPSGGRAYEQYF | TGTGCCAGTAGTCCTTCAGGCGGGCGAGCCTACGAGCAGTACTTC
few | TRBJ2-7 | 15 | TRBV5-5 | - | CASTASGKEAYEQYF | TGTGCCAGCACAGCTTCGGGGAAAGAGGCCTACGAGCAGTACTTC
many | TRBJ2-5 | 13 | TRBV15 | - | CATSPSPRETQYF | TGTGCCACCAGCCCCAGCCCCAGAGAGACCCAGTACTTC
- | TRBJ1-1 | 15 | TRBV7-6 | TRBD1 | CASSLFDRERAEAFF | TGTGCCAGCAGCCTCTTTGACAGGGAGCGAGCTGAAGCTTTCTTT
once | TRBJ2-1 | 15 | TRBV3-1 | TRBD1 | CASSLGQGKNNEQFF | TGTGCCAGCAGCCTTGGACAGGGGAAGAACAATGAGCAGTTCTTC
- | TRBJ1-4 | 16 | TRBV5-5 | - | CASSPIPGSTNEKLFF | TGTGCCAGCAGCCCCATCCCGGGTTCAACTAATGAAAAACTGTTTTTT
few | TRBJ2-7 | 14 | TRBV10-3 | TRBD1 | CAIREGTGLGEQYF | TGTGCCATCAGGGAGGGGACAGGGCTGGGCGAGCAGTACTTC
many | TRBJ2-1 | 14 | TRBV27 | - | CASSPISSYNEQFF | TGTGCCAGCAGTCCGATAAGCTCCTACAATGAGCAGTTCTTC
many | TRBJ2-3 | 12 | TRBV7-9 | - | CASSRTETAQYF | TGTGCCAGCAGCCGAACAGAGACAGCGCAGTATTTT
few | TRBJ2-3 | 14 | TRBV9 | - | CASSVGQGTDTQYF | TGTGCCAGCAGCGTGGGGCAGGGCACAGATACGCAGTATTTT
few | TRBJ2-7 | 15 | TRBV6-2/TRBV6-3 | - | CASSAGLVSSYEQYF | TGTGCCAGCAGCGCCGGACTGGTTAGCTCCTACGAGCAGTACTTC
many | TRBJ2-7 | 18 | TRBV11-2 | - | CASSFPPTPGRGAYEQYF | TGTGCCAGCAGCTTCCCCCCCACCCCAGGGCGCGGGGCCTACGAGCAGTACTTC
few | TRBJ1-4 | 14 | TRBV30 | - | CAWRAEGMGEKLFF | TGTGCCTGGAGGGCGGAGGGGATGGGAGAAAAACTGTTTTTT
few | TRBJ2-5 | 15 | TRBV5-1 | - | CASSASGHNQETQYF | TGCGCCAGCAGCGCAAGCGGACATAATCAAGAGACCCAGTACTTC
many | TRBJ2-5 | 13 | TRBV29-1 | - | CSVGGAFQETQYF | TGCAGCGTTGGAGGGGCGTTCCAAGAGACCCAGTACTTC
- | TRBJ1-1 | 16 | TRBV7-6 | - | CASSLGGAPMNTEAFF | TGTGCCAGCAGCTTAGGAGGGGCGCCTATGAACACTGAAGCTTTCTTT
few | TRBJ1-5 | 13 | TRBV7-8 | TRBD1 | CATDRVSKQPQHF | TGTGCCACCGACAGGGTCAGTAAGCAGCCCCAGCATTTT
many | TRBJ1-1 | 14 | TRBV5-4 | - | CASSLGRFNTEAFF | TGTGCCAGCAGCCTGGGACGGTTTAACACTGAAGCTTTCTTT
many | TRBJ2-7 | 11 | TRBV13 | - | CASSLGLEQYF | TGTGCCAGCAGCCTCGGGCTCGAGCAGTACTTC
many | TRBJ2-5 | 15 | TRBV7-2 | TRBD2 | CASRFSGGARETQYF | TGTGCCAGCAGATTTAGCGGGGGGGCGAGAGAGACCCAGTACTTC
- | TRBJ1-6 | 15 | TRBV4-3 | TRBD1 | CASSQGQGGNSPLHF | TGCGCCAGCAGCCAGGGACAGGGTGGAAATTCACCCCTCCACTTT
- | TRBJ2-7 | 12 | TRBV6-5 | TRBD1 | CASSGQVSEQYF | TGTGCCAGCAGCGGACAGGTCTCCGAGCAGTACTTC
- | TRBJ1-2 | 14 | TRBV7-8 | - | CASSLGHSGYGYTF | TGTGCCAGCAGCTTAGGTCACTCAGGGTATGGCTACACCTTC
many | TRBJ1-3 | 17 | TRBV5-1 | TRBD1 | CASSLRLGQASGNTIYF | TGCGCCAGCAGCCTCCGTCTGGGACAGGCGTCTGGAAACACCATATATTTT
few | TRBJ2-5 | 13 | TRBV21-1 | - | CASSKGCLETQYF | TGTGCCAGCAGCAAAGGGTGCCTGGAGACCCAGTACTTC
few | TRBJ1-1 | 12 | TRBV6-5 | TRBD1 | CASSYKQGRAFF | TGTGCCAGCAGTTACAAACAGGGGCGAGCTTTCTTT
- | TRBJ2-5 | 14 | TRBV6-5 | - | CASSYEPEQETQYF | TGTGCCAGCAGTTACGAGCCTGAACAAGAGACCCAGTACTTC
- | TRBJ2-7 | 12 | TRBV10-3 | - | CAISDSTYEQYF | TGTGCCATCAGTGACAGTACCTACGAGCAGTACTTC
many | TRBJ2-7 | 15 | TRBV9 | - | CASSVGGLSSYEQYF | TGTGCCAGCAGCGTAGGGGGACTGTCTTCCTACGAGCAGTACTTC
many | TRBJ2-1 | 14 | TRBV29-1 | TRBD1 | CSVERDRGNDEQFF | TGCAGCGTTGAGAGGGACAGGGGGAACGATGAGCAGTTCTTC
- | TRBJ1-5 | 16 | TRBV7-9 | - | CASSPPGYLSNQPQHF | TGTGCCAGCAGCCCCCCGGGGTACCTAAGCAATCAGCCCCAGCATTTT
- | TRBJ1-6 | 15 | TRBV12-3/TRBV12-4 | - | CASSLGTSGDSPLHF | TGTGCCAGCAGTTTGGGGACCTCAGGCGATTCACCCCTCCACTTT
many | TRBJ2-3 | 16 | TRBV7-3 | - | CASSHGGRGDTDTQYF | TGTGCCAGCAGCCATGGGGGACGGGGCGACACAGATACGCAGTATTTT
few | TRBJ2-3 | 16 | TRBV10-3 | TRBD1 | CAISEQPGQGARTQYF | TGTGCCATCAGTGAGCAACCGGGACAGGGGGCACGGACGCAGTATTTT
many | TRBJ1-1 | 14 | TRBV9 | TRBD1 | CASSVGPGGSEAFF | TGTGCCAGCAGCGTAGGGCCAGGGGGCTCTGAAGCTTTCTTT
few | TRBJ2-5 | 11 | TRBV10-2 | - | CASSEAETQYF | TGCGCCAGCAGTGAGGCGGAGACCCAGTACTTC